Listed below are T cell receptor beta chains from one sample, sequenced in a study of T-cell memory formation after mild COVID-19. TCRdb itself ran the 5' RACE reads through MiXCR, one entry per CDR3 protein. The sample shows a few hundred thousand distinct CDR3 sequences, 20% of them seen only once. Sequenced: PBMCs or a T cell subset sorted from them (not recorded which). The receptors derive from a man aged 18 to 29 who had mild COVID-19 (a few samples of this study predate the infection). Cell type and time point are not known. Both conserved end residues are part of each CDR3. A D gene is named only where the DNA matches it firmly. Only some rows state a clone size, as once, few, many or a class for expanded clones.

clone_size	v_call	j_call	d_call	cdr3_aa	cdr3_nt
few	TRBV9	TRBJ2-7	NA	CASSPVASSYEQYF	TGTGCCAGCAGCCCGGTCGCGAGCTCCTACGAGCAGTACTTC
NA	TRBV12-3/TRBV12-4	TRBJ1-5	NA	CASSFFSGGQPQHF	TGTGCCAGCAGTTTCTTTTCGGGGGGACAGCCCCAGCATTTT
NA	TRBV9	TRBJ1-1	NA	CASSGGGLAMNTEAFF	TGTGCCAGCAGCGGTGGGGGTCTGGCCATGAACACTGAAGCTTTCTTT
many	TRBV7-8	TRBJ1-4	NA	CASSLDNEKLFF	TGTGCCAGCAGCTTAGATAATGAAAAACTGTTTTTT
few	TRBV9	TRBJ1-1	NA	CASSATDREAFF	TGTGCCAGCAGCGCAACAGACAGGGAAGCTTTCTTT
few	TRBV2	TRBJ2-1	TRBD1	CASKDDRGSYNEQFF	TGTGCCAGTAAAGATGACAGGGGCTCCTACAATGAGCAGTTCTTC
NA	TRBV4-3	TRBJ2-3	TRBD2	CASSQGWGSGGSTDTQYF	TGCGCCAGCAGCCAAGGCTGGGGCAGCGGGGGGAGCACAGATACGCAGTATTTT
NA	TRBV7-6	TRBJ2-5	NA	CASSLSGGPETQYF	TGTGCCAGCAGCCTTAGTGGGGGTCCAGAGACCCAGTACTTC
NA	TRBV3-1	TRBJ2-2	NA	CASSPQVPGVTGELFF	TGTGCCAGCAGCCCCCAAGTCCCGGGCGTCACCGGGGAGCTGTTTTTT
NA	TRBV30	TRBJ1-2	TRBD1	CAWSPGQANYGYTF	TGTGCCTGGAGCCCGGGACAGGCCAACTATGGCTACACCTTC
few	TRBV5-1	TRBJ2-2	NA	CASRLFPTGELFF	TGCGCCAGCAGATTATTTCCCACCGGGGAGCTGTTTTTT
NA	TRBV6-2/TRBV6-3	TRBJ1-5	NA	CASSYPTGFGQPQHF	TGTGCCAGCAGTTACCCGACCGGGTTCGGTCAGCCCCAGCATTTT
NA	TRBV7-2	TRBJ2-1	NA	CASRPGGTYNEQFF	TGTGCCAGCAGGCCTGGGGGGACTTACAATGAGCAGTTCTTC
NA	TRBV6-1	TRBJ1-1	NA	CASRTGLTEAFF	TGTGCCAGCAGGACAGGACTCACTGAAGCTTTCTTT
few	TRBV4-1	TRBJ2-1	NA	CASSQVGAGNNEQFF	TGCGCCAGCAGCCAAGTCGGTGCGGGGAACAATGAGCAGTTCTTC
few	TRBV7-2	TRBJ1-1	NA	CASSFGGVLNTEAFF	TGTGCCAGCAGCTTCGGGGGCGTCCTGAACACTGAAGCTTTCTTT
NA	TRBV7-2	TRBJ2-3	NA	CASSLILGDTQYF	TGTGCCAGCAGCTTAATTTTAGGAGATACGCAGTATTTT
NA	TRBV12-3/TRBV12-4	TRBJ2-7	NA	CASSGSAYEQYF	TGTGCCAGCAGCGGGTCTGCCTACGAGCAGTACTTC
many	TRBV12-3/TRBV12-4	TRBJ1-5	TRBD1	CASSAGQGAGQPQHF	TGTGCCAGCAGTGCCGGACAGGGGGCGGGTCAGCCCCAGCATTTT
few	TRBV4-1	TRBJ1-5	NA	CASSRRDLSNQPQHF	TGCGCCAGCAGCCGCAGGGATTTGAGCAATCAGCCCCAGCATTTT
NA	TRBV5-1	TRBJ2-3	TRBD2	CASSPGGEHRTQYF	TGCGCCAGCAGCCCCGGGGGGGAGCATCGAACGCAGTATTTT
NA	TRBV12-5	TRBJ2-3	TRBD1	CASGTGTGGTDTQYF	TGTGCTAGTGGCACCGGGACAGGGGGCACAGATACGCAGTATTTT
NA	TRBV12-3/TRBV12-4	TRBJ1-5	NA	CASSKSNQPQHF	TGTGCCAGCAGTAAGAGCAATCAGCCCCAGCATTTT
NA	TRBV23-1	TRBJ2-5	TRBD2	CASSQSRSLAEETQYF	TGCGCCAGCAGTCAATCGAGGTCGCTAGCGGAAGAGACCCAGTACTTC
few	TRBV5-1	TRBJ1-2	NA	CASTTGPPNYGYTF	TGCGCCAGCACTACCGGGCCTCCTAACTATGGCTACACCTTC
few	TRBV6-5	TRBJ1-3	NA	CASKIGISGNTIYF	TGTGCCAGCAAGATAGGGATCTCTGGAAACACCATATATTTT
few	TRBV7-2	TRBJ2-3	NA	CVSSLVRQTDTQYF	TGTGTCAGCAGCTTAGTACGACAGACAGATACGCAGTATTTT
few	TRBV7-3	TRBJ1-3	NA	CASSPAGGEGNTIYF	TGTGCCAGCAGCCCTGCCGGGGGGGAAGGAAACACCATATATTTT
many	TRBV5-1	TRBJ2-5	NA	CASSQIQETQYF	TGCGCCAGCAGTCAGATACAAGAGACCCAGTACTTC
few	TRBV11-2	TRBJ2-1	NA	CASSVQGGPYNEQFF	TGTGCCAGCAGCGTCCAAGGGGGGCCCTACAATGAGCAGTTCTTC
NA	TRBV20-1	TRBJ1-2	NA	CSVGGGVIYGYTF	TGCAGTGTAGGCGGAGGGGTCATTTATGGCTACACCTTC
NA	TRBV14	TRBJ2-7	NA	CASSPRLSLGYEQYF	TGTGCCAGCAGCCCCCGTCTCTCGTTGGGCTACGAGCAGTACTTC
few	TRBV7-2	TRBJ2-3	NA	CASREQGERGTDTQYF	TGTGCCAGCAGAGAACAGGGTGAGAGAGGCACAGATACGCAGTATTTT
NA	TRBV9	TRBJ2-1	NA	CASSGAGTAPYNEQFF	TGTGCCAGCAGCGGAGCCGGGACGGCACCCTACAATGAGCAGTTCTTC
few	TRBV20-1	TRBJ2-3	TRBD1	CSGRQGSTDTQYF	TGCAGCGGAAGACAGGGCTCCACAGATACGCAGTATTTT
few	TRBV10-1	TRBJ2-5	TRBD1	CASSESRGETQYF	TGCGCCAGCAGTGAGAGCAGGGGGGAGACCCAGTACTTC
many	TRBV7-2	TRBJ2-5	TRBD1	CASSQRQGSLQETQYF	TGTGCCAGCAGCCAACGACAGGGGTCTTTACAAGAGACCCAGTACTTC
few	TRBV6-5	TRBJ1-1	NA	CASIQSGGGWTEAFF	TGTGCCAGCATTCAAAGCGGGGGAGGATGGACTGAAGCTTTCTTT
NA	TRBV6-5	TRBJ1-2	NA	CASRYDRNYGYTF	TGTGCCAGCAGGTACGACAGAAACTATGGCTACACCTTC
NA	TRBV3-1	TRBJ2-5	TRBD1	CASSPRDREETQYF	TGTGCCAGCAGCCCTCGGGACAGGGAAGAGACCCAGTACTTC
few	TRBV29-1	TRBJ1-2	NA	CSVTTGLIYGYTF	TGCAGCGTTACGACAGGCCTTATCTATGGCTACACCTTC
NA	TRBV12-3/TRBV12-4	TRBJ2-7	NA	CASSLAWDEQYF	TGTGCCAGCAGTTTGGCTTGGGACGAGCAGTACTTC
many	TRBV13	TRBJ1-1	NA	CASSPAPWTEAFF	TGTGCCAGCAGCCCAGCCCCATGGACTGAAGCTTTCTTT
NA	TRBV5-1	TRBJ2-1	NA	CASSLGHEQFF	TGCGCCAGCAGCCTGGGCCATGAGCAGTTCTTC
NA	TRBV6-2/TRBV6-3	TRBJ1-5	NA	CASSYGAALPQHF	TGTGCCAGCAGTTACGGGGCGGCACTACCCCAGCATTTT
NA	TRBV7-8	TRBJ1-1	NA	CASSPGWGGTEAFF	TGTGCCAGCAGCCCAGGGTGGGGAGGGACTGAAGCTTTCTTT
many	TRBV6-2/TRBV6-3	TRBJ2-1	NA	CASSLRTHYNEQFF	TGTGCCAGCAGTCTCCGGACTCACTACAATGAGCAGTTCTTC
NA	TRBV7-8	TRBJ2-3	NA	CASSLAESDTQYF	TGTGCCAGCAGCTTAGCGGAGTCAGATACGCAGTATTTT
NA	TRBV3-2	TRBJ2-2	NA	CASSQALTGTYTGELFF	TGTGCCAGCAGCCAAGCATTGACAGGCACCTACACCGGGGAGCTGTTTTTT
NA	TRBV12-3/TRBV12-4	TRBJ2-7	TRBD1	CASSWTGLIYEQYF	TGTGCCAGCAGCTGGACAGGGTTAATTTACGAGCAGTACTTC
NA	TRBV3-1	TRBJ1-2	NA	CASSHRGLGYGYTF	TGTGCCAGCAGCCATCGGGGGCTGGGGTATGGCTACACCTTC
NA	TRBV28	TRBJ2-3	TRBD2	CASTALAGGTDTQYF	TGTGCCAGCACCGCTCTAGCGGGGGGCACAGATACGCAGTATTTT
NA	TRBV4-1	TRBJ2-7	TRBD2	CASSQALGGGSYEQYF	TGCGCCAGCAGCCAAGCGTTGGGCGGGGGTTCCTACGAGCAGTACTTC
NA	TRBV12-3/TRBV12-4	TRBJ2-1	NA	CASTPTPYTGEQFF	TGTGCCAGCACCCCCACACCGTATACTGGTGAGCAGTTCTTC
few	TRBV6-1	TRBJ1-2	NA	CASSRGANYGYTF	TGTGCCAGCAGTCGGGGGGCGAACTATGGCTACACCTTC
NA	TRBV5-1	TRBJ1-6	NA	CASSAAQGSNSPLHF	TGCGCCAGCAGCGCCGCACAGGGTTCCAATTCACCCCTCCACTTT
NA	TRBV7-4	TRBJ2-2	NA	CASKNGPLTGELFF	TGTGCCAGCAAAAACGGTCCCCTCACCGGGGAGCTGTTTTTT
NA	TRBV7-9	TRBJ1-2	TRBD1	CASSYNRGANYGYTF	TGTGCCAGCAGCTATAACAGGGGGGCTAACTATGGCTACACCTTC
few	TRBV12-3/TRBV12-4	TRBJ2-7	TRBD2	CASSALSGAPYEQYF	TGTGCCAGCAGTGCCCTCAGCGGGGCCCCCTACGAGCAGTACTTC